The rows below give T cell receptor beta chains drawn from one sample of a study of identical twins. TCRdb redid the calling of the 5' RACE reads with MiXCR, one entry per CDR3 protein. Seen here are hundreds of thousands of distinct CDR3 sequences, about 12% observed once, and the top ten hold around 1.6%. The same sample was also studied in work on yellow fever vaccine responses in identical twins.

Input material: PBMCs. The receptors shown here come from a woman in her late teens or twenties in good health. Both conserved end residues are trimmed from each CDR3. D genes are given only for firm matches. Rows give clone size only sometimes, using once, few, many, or a class for an expanded clone.

abundance: .; v_gene: TRBV11-1; j_gene: TRBJ2-3; d_gene: TRBD2; CDR3aa: ASSLEGLAPRDFWDTQY
abundance: .; v_gene: TRBV3-1; j_gene: TRBJ2-1; d_gene: .; CDR3aa: ASSQGAGASYNEQF
abundance: many; v_gene: TRBV2; j_gene: TRBJ1-6; d_gene: .; CDR3aa: ASRGRTVNSPLH
abundance: .; v_gene: TRBV2; j_gene: TRBJ1-2; d_gene: TRBD1; CDR3aa: ASGRQGVNYGYT
abundance: many; v_gene: TRBV5-1; j_gene: TRBJ1-2; d_gene: .; CDR3aa: ASSLTFVDGYT
abundance: .; v_gene: TRBV20-1; j_gene: TRBJ1-1; d_gene: .; CDR3aa: SNMGRLNTEAF
abundance: once; v_gene: TRBV5-1; j_gene: TRBJ2-2; d_gene: .; CDR3aa: ASRGGTGTGELF
abundance: .; v_gene: TRBV7-9; j_gene: TRBJ1-4; d_gene: .; CDR3aa: ASRPRDGNEKLF
abundance: .; v_gene: TRBV7-9; j_gene: TRBJ2-3; d_gene: .; CDR3aa: ASSRTAGPDTQY
abundance: few; v_gene: TRBV19; j_gene: TRBJ2-3; d_gene: .; CDR3aa: ASSKAGHPTDTQY
abundance: .; v_gene: TRBV6-5; j_gene: TRBJ2-3; d_gene: .; CDR3aa: ASSYSIGGSTDTQY
abundance: few; v_gene: TRBV24-1; j_gene: TRBJ2-1; d_gene: TRBD2; CDR3aa: ATSDPGLPGGSYEQF
abundance: many; v_gene: TRBV3-1; j_gene: TRBJ2-3; d_gene: .; CDR3aa: ASSHKPGSTDTQY
abundance: .; v_gene: TRBV6-2/TRBV6-3; j_gene: TRBJ2-1; d_gene: .; CDR3aa: ASSFIAEAQF
abundance: .; v_gene: TRBV24-1; j_gene: TRBJ1-1; d_gene: .; CDR3aa: ATSDSGSVDTEAF
abundance: .; v_gene: TRBV10-3; j_gene: TRBJ1-1; d_gene: .; CDR3aa: AISESVVGGVNTEAF
abundance: many; v_gene: TRBV9; j_gene: TRBJ2-3; d_gene: TRBD2; CDR3aa: ASSVGGLAGGPTDTQY
abundance: few; v_gene: TRBV12-3/TRBV12-4; j_gene: TRBJ2-2; d_gene: .; CDR3aa: ASSLPLEDSLTGELF
abundance: .; v_gene: TRBV11-2; j_gene: TRBJ1-1; d_gene: .; CDR3aa: ASSLNRDRAEAF
abundance: few; v_gene: TRBV9; j_gene: TRBJ2-1; d_gene: TRBD2; CDR3aa: ASSVASGTSGSGRIYNEQF
abundance: .; v_gene: TRBV5-1; j_gene: TRBJ2-5; d_gene: TRBD2; CDR3aa: ASSLGLVSQETQY
abundance: .; v_gene: TRBV25-1; j_gene: TRBJ2-7; d_gene: .; CDR3aa: ASSEYLGLSYEQY
abundance: few; v_gene: TRBV12-3/TRBV12-4; j_gene: TRBJ2-7; d_gene: .; CDR3aa: ASSFDMREQY
abundance: few; v_gene: TRBV19; j_gene: TRBJ2-1; d_gene: TRBD2; CDR3aa: ASTGTSGRALGYNEQF
abundance: many; v_gene: TRBV20-1; j_gene: TRBJ1-5; d_gene: .; CDR3aa: SAFNQAYTNQPQH
abundance: many; v_gene: TRBV5-1; j_gene: TRBJ2-3; d_gene: TRBD1; CDR3aa: ASSTGQGTDTQY
abundance: .; v_gene: TRBV20-1; j_gene: TRBJ1-6; d_gene: TRBD1; CDR3aa: SAMTGSMNSPLH
abundance: few; v_gene: TRBV3-1; j_gene: TRBJ1-6; d_gene: TRBD1; CDR3aa: ASSTGQGGSPLH
abundance: few; v_gene: TRBV5-1; j_gene: TRBJ2-1; d_gene: TRBD1; CDR3aa: ASSPGDRNSYNEQF
abundance: many; v_gene: TRBV7-9; j_gene: TRBJ2-7; d_gene: TRBD1; CDR3aa: ASTQGTGYEQY
abundance: many; v_gene: TRBV7-2; j_gene: TRBJ2-4; d_gene: .; CDR3aa: ASSPGTVAKNIQY
abundance: .; v_gene: TRBV5-1; j_gene: TRBJ1-2; d_gene: .; CDR3aa: ASSLAASGSNYGYT
abundance: .; v_gene: TRBV6-5; j_gene: TRBJ1-1; d_gene: TRBD1; CDR3aa: ASSYSGQGSEAF
abundance: few; v_gene: TRBV20-1; j_gene: TRBJ2-7; d_gene: .; CDR3aa: SARDIARGSGEQY
abundance: few; v_gene: TRBV20-1; j_gene: TRBJ2-3; d_gene: TRBD2; CDR3aa: SAPTGTSGRTDTQY
abundance: .; v_gene: TRBV6-5; j_gene: TRBJ2-4; d_gene: TRBD1; CDR3aa: ASSYRFLGQGYKNIQY
abundance: few; v_gene: TRBV20-1; j_gene: TRBJ1-5; d_gene: .; CDR3aa: SARDLRDVGNQPQH
abundance: .; v_gene: TRBV25-1; j_gene: TRBJ1-1; d_gene: .; CDR3aa: ASRGVTTEAF
abundance: many; v_gene: TRBV5-5; j_gene: TRBJ2-2; d_gene: .; CDR3aa: ASSLRLSISTGELF
abundance: many; v_gene: TRBV6-1; j_gene: TRBJ2-7; d_gene: .; CDR3aa: ASTPPSGTYEQY
abundance: few; v_gene: TRBV7-9; j_gene: TRBJ2-1; d_gene: .; CDR3aa: ASSFTVVPYNEQF
abundance: many; v_gene: TRBV7-9; j_gene: TRBJ1-1; d_gene: .; CDR3aa: ASRDQGQFSEAF
abundance: .; v_gene: TRBV20-1; j_gene: TRBJ2-1; d_gene: TRBD1; CDR3aa: SAQSGTGGYNEQF
abundance: few; v_gene: TRBV10-3; j_gene: TRBJ1-1; d_gene: TRBD1; CDR3aa: AIRKSGQAAAAF
abundance: many; v_gene: TRBV5-6; j_gene: TRBJ2-1; d_gene: .; CDR3aa: ASIPTGEGGNEQF
abundance: .; v_gene: TRBV5-1; j_gene: TRBJ2-1; d_gene: .; CDR3aa: ASSLAGGSHRGSSYNEQF
abundance: many; v_gene: TRBV2; j_gene: TRBJ2-3; d_gene: TRBD2; CDR3aa: ASRVSGRGSADTQY
abundance: once; v_gene: TRBV3-1; j_gene: TRBJ2-4; d_gene: TRBD2; CDR3aa: ASSQDRLAGWNIQY
abundance: .; v_gene: TRBV10-2; j_gene: TRBJ2-5; d_gene: TRBD1; CDR3aa: ASSESGTGVEETQY
abundance: few; v_gene: TRBV9; j_gene: TRBJ2-1; d_gene: TRBD1; CDR3aa: ASSVGRGQGNEQF
abundance: few; v_gene: TRBV4-1; j_gene: TRBJ2-1; d_gene: .; CDR3aa: ASSPMAGPHYEQF
abundance: .; v_gene: TRBV3-1; j_gene: TRBJ2-2; d_gene: .; CDR3aa: ASSPHPVNAGELF